The 28 T cell receptor beta chains below all came from one sample that was sequenced in a study of T cells expressing NK-cell markers. TCRdb re-called the 5' RACE reads and gives one entry per CDR3 protein, without DNA. Its table lists under 500,000 distinct CDR3 sequences. The sequenced sample consisted of blood T cells: a sorted CD56 or NKG2C T cell subset, CD4+ or CD8+ T cells, or bulk PBMC T cells (not recorded which). The receptors come from a woman aged 18 to 75 in good health.

The V call is TRBV29-1, the J call TRBJ2-7; checking the TCRdb D call of TRBD1 is not possible without DNA. This CDR3 region has 13 residues. Looked up from germline, CDR1 is SQVTM and CDR2 is ANQGSEA. The CDR3 region is CSVRTGQSYEQYF.

This rearrangement joins TRBV20-1 to TRBJ2-3; the D call of TRBD1 rests on TCRdb alone, since no DNA is present to check it. The CDR3 is made up of 15 amino acids. Germline V CDR1 and CDR2: DFQATT, SNEGSKA (reference sequence). CDR3 amino acids: CSAKPGQGLADTQYF.

The rearrangement uses TRBV12-3 or TRBV12-4 and TRBJ2-2. The CDR3 totals 15 residues. The chain's CDR3 is CASSFLGSIRGELFF.

V gene TRBV7-6 combines with J gene TRBJ1-1; checking the TCRdb D call of TRBD1 is not possible without DNA. The CDR3 totals 13 residues. Germline CDR1 is SGHVS and CDR2 is FNYEAQ. The CDR3 here is CASSTDRGTEAFF.

The CDR3 here is CSARDLGGELFF. The chain has TRBV20-1 and TRBJ2-2. The CDR3 runs 12 residues. Germline V lookup: CDR1 DFQATT, CDR2 SNEGSKA (reference sequence).

The chain is built from TRBV7-3 and TRBJ2-3; the TRBD1 assignment by TCRdb is unverifiable without DNA. Germline V gives CDR1 SGHTA, CDR2 FQGTGA. The CDR3 extends over 16 amino acids. CDR3: CASSLTLGPDTDTQYF.

The genes are TRBV27 and TRBJ2-6; TCRdb's D gene call, TRBD2, goes unchecked for lack of DNA. Germline values: CDR1 MNHEY, CDR2 SMNVEV (reference sequence). CDR3 size: 19 residues. CDR3: CASSIRIEGRSSGANVLTF.

This chain connects TRBV13 to TRBJ2-7; with no DNA, the TCRdb D assignment of TRBD2 cannot be verified. The CDR3 consists of 16 residues. CDR1 and CDR2 from the germline V gene are PRHDT and FYEKMQ (reference sequence). The CDR3 spells CASREGSTRGGYEQYF.

The chain links TRBV9 to TRBJ1-2; the D call of TRBD1 rests on TCRdb alone, since no DNA is present to check it. The CDR3 length is 16 residues. CDR1 and CDR2 (germline): SGDLS, YYNGEE. CDR3 sequence reads: CASSEPQDSHHSGYTF.

The genes are TRBV6-1 and TRBJ1-5. The CDR3 runs 14 residues. Germline loops: CDR1 MNHNS, CDR2 SASEGT. The CDR3: CASSIRDGHGPQHF.

The chain's CDR3 is CASSFGTARPGELFF. The V and J genes are TRBV12-3 or TRBV12-4 and TRBJ2-2; the D call from TCRdb, TRBD2, cannot be confirmed without DNA. The CDR3 consists of 15 residues.

J is TRBJ2-2 and V is TRBV7-3; no DNA is available, so the TRBD1 call from TCRdb remains unchecked. CDR1 and CDR2 (germline): SGHTA, FQGTGA. The CDR3 has 15 residues. The CDR3 reads CASSLGPGISGELFF.

The rearrangement links TRBV20-1 to TRBJ2-1; the D call from TCRdb, TRBD1, cannot be confirmed without DNA. Germline V gene lookup returns CDR1 DFQATT and CDR2 SNEGSKA (reference sequence). This CDR3 has 14 amino acids. CDR3 loop: CSAPIGDRANEQFF.

V is TRBV12-5 and J is TRBJ2-3; TCRdb calls TRBD1, which cannot be checked without DNA. The CDR3 is made up of 13 amino acids. The germline V gene has CDR1 LGHNT and CDR2 FRNRAP. The CDR3 loop reads CASATGRTDTQYF. The variable domain in full, completed from reference TRBV12-5 and TRBJ2-3, reads DARVTQTPRHKVTEMGQEVTMRCQPILGHNTVFWYRQTMMQGLELLAYFRNRAPLDDSGMPKDRFSAEMPDATLATLKIQPSEPRDSAVYFCASATGRTDTQYFGPGTRLTVL.

The chain is built from TRBV12-3 or TRBV12-4 and TRBJ2-3; there is no DNA to check the TCRdb D call of TRBD2. The CDR3 has 18 residues. The CDR3 reads CASSLGGLAGGAADTQYF.

The chain uses TRBV9 and TRBJ2-2; the TCRdb D gene call, TRBD2, has no DNA to confirm it. The CDR3 totals 15 residues. CDR1 is SGDLS and CDR2 is YYNGEE in the germline V gene. The CDR3 is CASSVVGSGAGELFF.

The rearrangement links TRBV29-1 to TRBJ2-2. CDR1 and CDR2 from the germline V gene are SQVTM and ANQGSEA. The CDR3 has 12 residues. CDR3: CSVVPNTGELFF.

The chain combines TRBV20-1 with TRBJ2-2. Germline assignment: CDR1 DFQATT and CDR2 SNEGSKA (reference sequence). The CDR3 contains 14 residues. The CDR3 sequence is CSAQTGQNTGELFF.

The J gene is TRBJ1-5, the V gene TRBV6-1. The germline V gene has CDR1 MNHNS and CDR2 SASEGT. The CDR3 extends over 16 amino acids. The CDR3 here is CASSEEPVSGNQPQHF.

The V and J genes are TRBV15 and TRBJ1-1. Germline CDR1 and CDR2: LNHNV and YYDKDF (reference sequence). The CDR3 runs to 16 residues. CDR3 region: CATSGSRQTMNTEAFF.

The rearrangement uses TRBV7-2 and TRBJ1-2. This CDR3 has 14 residues. In germline, CDR1 is SGHTA, CDR2 FQGNSA. This CDR3 reads CASSLGLSGGGYTF.

The chain carries TRBV10-3 and TRBJ1-3; TCRdb lists TRBD1, though no DNA is available to test this call. The germline gives CDR1 ENHRY, CDR2 SYGVKD. The CDR3 consists of 16 residues. CDR3 region: CAIQQPGQGAGNTIYF.

The chain employs TRBV12-3 or TRBV12-4 and TRBJ2-6; lacking DNA, the TRBD1 call made by TCRdb goes unchecked. The CDR3 covers 18 residues. CDR3 residues: CASSGGTGRNSGANVLTF.

The genes are TRBV4-2 and TRBJ2-5; as DNA is missing, the TRBD1 call by TCRdb cannot be tested. Germline-derived CDR1 and CDR2 are LGHNA and YNFKEQ. This CDR3 is 16 amino acids long. The CDR3: CASSQGNLGGLETQYF.

The J gene is TRBJ2-1, the V gene TRBV12-3 or TRBV12-4; TCRdb's D gene call, TRBD1, goes unchecked for lack of DNA. The CDR3 contains 15 residues. The CDR3 protein is CASSLGAGGGAGQFF.

V usage is TRBV18 and J usage is TRBJ2-1; TCRdb gives TRBD1 as the D gene, but with no DNA this cannot be confirmed. Per the germline V gene, CDR1 is KGHSH and CDR2 is LQKENI. This CDR3 has 15 residues. The CDR3 reads CASSPGTGIFSEQFF.

The chain employs TRBV4-3 and TRBJ2-1; no DNA is available, so the TRBD2 call from TCRdb remains unchecked. The CDR3 length is 13 residues. CDR1 LGHNA and CDR2 YSLEER come from the germline V gene. The CDR3 here is CASSHSSAGGEFF.

The rearrangement links TRBV4-3 to TRBJ2-1; TCRdb lists TRBD2, though no DNA is available to test this call. This CDR3 contains 14 residues. Germline loops: CDR1 LGHNA, CDR2 YSLEER. The CDR3 is CASSTTGDLNEQFF.